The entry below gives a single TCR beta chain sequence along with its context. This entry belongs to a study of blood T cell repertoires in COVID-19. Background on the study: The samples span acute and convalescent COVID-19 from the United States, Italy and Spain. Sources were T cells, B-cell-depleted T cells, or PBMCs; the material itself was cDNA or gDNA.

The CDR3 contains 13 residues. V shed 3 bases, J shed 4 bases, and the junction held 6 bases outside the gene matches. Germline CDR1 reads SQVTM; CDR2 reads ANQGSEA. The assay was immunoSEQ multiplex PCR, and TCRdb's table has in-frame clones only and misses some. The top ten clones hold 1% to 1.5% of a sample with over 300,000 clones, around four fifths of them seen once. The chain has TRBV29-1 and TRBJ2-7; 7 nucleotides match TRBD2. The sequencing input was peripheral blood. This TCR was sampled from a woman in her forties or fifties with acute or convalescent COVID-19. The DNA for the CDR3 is TGCAGCGTTGACGCTAGCGGTACATACGAGCAGTACTTC. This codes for CSVDASGTYEQYF.